The sequence of this T cell receptor (beta chain) was determined in a study of shared clonotypes between healthy human individuals. At the level of the study: Per-donor plates numbered three CD4 naive, three CD4 memory, two CD8 naive and one CD8 memory.

This table comes from immunoSEQ multiplex PCR, and its TCRdb copy is limited to in-frame clones, with some not included. Of about 1,800,000 clones listed, about 95% are singletons. Naive CD8 populations comprised CD45RO-negative cells positively selected for CCR7, excluding terminally differentiated effector memory CD45RA+ cells. Trimming pared 3 bases from V and 5 bases from J, leaving 8 bases between. The CDR3 has 13 amino acids. The germline gives CDR1 LNHDA, CDR2 SQIVND (reference sequence). The gene calls are TRBV19 and TRBJ2-1, with D unresolved. The source is a young man in good health. Sequencing was carried out using naive CD8+ T cells sorted from blood. The CDR3 region has the DNA TGTGCCAGTAGTATCGTCCGTGACAATGAGCAGTTCTTC. It codes for CASSIVRDNEQFF.